This note documents a single TCR beta chain sequence. This clonotype was seen only a few times. Its antigen is unknown. Base-call qualities are not available, and no considerably larger clone is one nucleotide away. This sample stems from a study of T cells after yellow fever vaccination (dated by TCRdb to between 2018 and 2020). Notes on the research overall: The SMART-Seq v4 Ultra Low Input RNA kit was used to prepare libraries from fractions with low cell numbers. To follow T-cell clones before and after both primary and booster YFV17D yellow fever vaccination, bulk TCR alpha and beta repertoires underwent longitudinal sequencing. Blood was drawn at multiple timepoints before and after primary and secondary immunization, with bulk PBMC replicates and cell subsets isolated. Two healthy male donors, one aged 18 to 29 and one aged 30 to 40 years, made up the cohort. General study outcomes and caveats: Computational filtering was required because FACS-sorted repertoires could contain abundant contaminating clonotypes from the bulk population. A small share of clonotypes was detected in both CD4 and CD8 compartments, with the overlap likely arising from convergent recombination. The secondary T-cell response was weaker than the primary response but faster, peaking on day 5 instead of day 15. After the booster, most clones that had expanded after primary vaccination were detected again (approximately 95% of CD4 and 70% to 90% of CD8), suggesting broad maintenance of memory. Because only a couple of donors were included in the study, the extent to which the findings can be generalized is limited.

What this sample's treatment or condition label stands for: live attenuated yellow fever vaccine strain. At every blood-draw timepoint, two biological replicates of bulk PBMCs were collected. PBMCs were isolated from peripheral blood using a standard Ficoll-Paque protocol. RNA was extracted with TriZol from bulk PBMCs, CD4 and CD8 fractions, and dextramer-positive and dextramer-negative fractions. TCR cDNA was synthesized by 5'RACE template switching, through which a universal primer site and unique molecular identifiers were introduced. Priming of cDNA synthesis was performed from both the TCR alpha and TCR beta constant segments. Libraries were amplified in two PCR steps, with sample barcodes and sequencing adapters added in the second step. Libraries were sequenced on Illumina HiSeq 2500 (2x100 bp) or NovaSeq (2x150 bp). In the paper's pipeline: Demultiplexing of reads and collapsing into UMI consensus sequences were performed with MIGEC, and V(D)J alignment was carried out with MiXCR. Vaccine-responding clonotypes were defined with edgeR using replicate PBMC samples, requiring FDR below 0.01 and a log2 fold change above 5 up to day 15. Each bulk clonotype received a CD4 or CD8 identity based on whether the sequenced CD4 or CD8 repertoire contained that clonotype at higher abundance. The raw public reads went through TCRdb reprocessing: fastp at Q25, MiXCR clone calling, in-frame beta chains kept. Every CDR3 protein is listed once, alongside the most common genes and DNA of its rows. None of the V and J calls come from the authors' own analysis; TCRdb made them. This sample is represented by approximately 510,000 distinct CDR3 sequences; around a fifth of them were singletons. Of the sample, roughly a sixth is held by the ten largest clones.

Inclusive of the bounding cysteine and phenylalanine, the CDR3 is 11 residues long. Solely the CDR3 DNA is kept, with 33 bases framed from the first base. CDR1 ENHRY and CDR2 SYGVKD were looked up in the germline V gene. V and J are truncated by 9 bases and 7 bases respectively, leaving an intervening sequence of 10 bases. The sequence joins TRBV10-3 to TRBJ2-1; the D gene remains uncertain. Source: PBMCs, taken roughly 20 days after the first yellow fever vaccination. The receptor was isolated from a man in his late teens or twenties who received the YFV17D yellow fever vaccine. In nucleotides, the sequence is TGTGCCATTGGACGGGCGAATGAGCAGTTCTTC. Protein translation: CAIGRANEQFF.